The 4 T cell receptor beta chains below were found in one sample sequenced in a study of blood T cells in healthy people across ages. A second PCR, run for about 6 to 11 cycles, used a sample-barcoded 5' primer plus a J-beta primer mix. TCRdb processed the 5' RACE reads anew with MiXCR; each CDR3 protein has one entry. Here the sample spans around 1,000,000 distinct CDR3 sequences, 30% to 40% being singletons. Sample: blood. The receptors here all came from a man aged 18 to 29 in good health.

V gene TRBV20-1 combines with J gene TRBJ2-1; the match to TRBD2 covers 9 bases. From germline, CDR1 is DFQATT and CDR2 SNEGSKA (reference sequence). The V and J ends lost 3 bases and 9 bases, in that order; junction bases with no gene match: 9. The CDR3 length is 14 residues. In DNA form, the CDR3 reads TGCAGTGCTAGGGTTGGCGGGGGGGGGAGTGAGCAGTTCTTC. Translating it yields CSARVGGGGSEQFF.

This clonotype was recorded many times. The rearrangement joins TRBV12-3 or TRBV12-4 to TRBJ2-7; a weak D match, TRBD1 (5 bases). The CDR3 is 12 amino acids. Trimming left V 7 bases short and J 1 base short, with 8 bases between. CDR3 sequence (DNA): TGTGCCAGCACTTCAGGGTCCTACGAGCAGTACTTC. Its translation is CASTSGSYEQYF.

The genes are TRBV20-1 and TRBJ1-1; 7 bases align to TRBD1. Germline V gene lookup returns CDR1 DFQATT and CDR2 SNEGSKA (reference sequence). V was clipped by 2 bases and J by 3 bases; unmatched bases: 12. This CDR3 region has 16 residues. CDR3 bases: TGCAGTGCTAGAAAAGGGGGCGCAACTTCGTACACTGAAGCTTTCTTT. Its protein product is CSARKGGATSYTEAFF.

This clonotype was counted only a few times. The rearrangement links TRBV12-3 or TRBV12-4 to TRBJ2-7; D could derive from TRBD1 or TRBD2 (5 bases each). The J call may be incorrect, as the DNA end agrees better with TRBJ2-5. CDR3 length: 15 amino acids. CDR3 residues: CASSFTGFWRETQYF. DNA for the CDR3: TGTGCCAGCAGTTTTACAGGCTTTTGGAGGGAGACCCAGTACTTC.